The 24 T cell receptor beta chains presented below share a single source sample, sequenced in a study of control samples from healthy donors and cancer patients. Data came from immunoSEQ multiplex PCR; TCRdb stores just in-frame clones and leaves some out. The table shows 350,000 to 450,000 clones, with more than 80% occurring only once. Sequences were obtained from PBMCs. These TCRs come from a middle-aged man with head and neck cancer.

The genes are TRBV7-2 and TRBJ1-1, with unresolved D. This CDR3 region has 13 residues. V was trimmed by 2 bases and J by 4 bases, leaving 8 bases between them. CDR1 is SGHTA, CDR2 FQGNSA, per germline. CDR3 nucleotide sequence: TGTGCCAGCAGCTTAACCCGATCCACTGAAGCTTTCTTT. Encoded protein: CASSLTRSTEAFF.

The chain employs TRBV7-3 and TRBJ2-3; D is possibly TRBD2 (6 bases). Between the trimmed V and J ends, which lost 4 bases and 1 base, there was a span of 9 bases. CDR3 length: 14 amino acids. CDR1 SGHTA and CDR2 FQGTGA come from the germline V gene. This CDR3 reads CASSSGGGTDTQYF. Here the CDR3 DNA reads TGTGCCAGCAGCTCAGGAGGGGGCACAGATACGCAGTATTTT.

The chain employs TRBV10-3 and TRBJ2-3, with TRBD2 matching over 9 bases. The germline gives CDR1 ENHRY, CDR2 SYGVKD. The CDR3 runs to 18 residues. V was clipped by 0 bases and J by 0 bases; unmatched bases: 7. In DNA form, the CDR3 reads TGTGCCATCAGTGAGTCGATCGGCGGGGGGGGTAGCACAGATACGCAGTATTTT. This encodes CAISESIGGGGSTDTQYF.

The rearrangement links TRBV11-3 to TRBJ2-1; the D is unclear. The CDR3 is 12 residues long. The V gene's germline CDR1 is SGHNT and CDR2 YENEEA. The ends were cut back, 0 bases at V and 10 bases at J, with 7 bases in the middle. The DNA of the CDR3 is TGTGCCAGCAGCTTAGATCGCGGAGAGCAGTTCTTC. Protein sequence: CASSLDRGEQFF.

This clone has a handful of counts. The chain's CDR3 is CSVDGDGYTF. The CDR3 DNA sequence: TGCAGCGTTGATGGGGATGGCTACACCTTC. The rearrangement joins TRBV29-1 to TRBJ1-2; D is uncertain. V lost 3 bases and J lost 6, with 5 bases in between. The CDR3 totals 10 residues. The germline CDR1 and CDR2 sequences are SQVTM and ANQGSEA.

The chain carries TRBV29-1 and TRBJ1-2; no firm D call. This CDR3 is 13 amino acids long. V lost 5 bases and J lost 0, with 10 bases in between. Germline values: CDR1 SQVTM, CDR2 ANQGSEA. This CDR3 is CSVKPVANYGYTF. Written as DNA, the CDR3 is TGCAGCGTTAAGCCCGTAGCTAACTATGGCTACACCTTC.

The chain carries TRBV2 and TRBJ1-2; the D is unclear. Germline lookup yields CDR1 SNHLY and CDR2 FYNNEI. Trimming took off 2 bases at V and 12 bases at J, with 13 bases between the two ends. The CDR3 has 12 residues. The CDR3 bases are TGTGCCAGCAGTGAACCCCCCGGGTCCGACACCTTC. Translated: CASSEPPGSDTF.

This clone was detected once. CDR3 region: CAWSWYYDGYGYTF. The CDR3 bases are TGTGCCTGGAGTTGGTATTACGACGGCTATGGCTACACCTTC. The chain has TRBV30 and TRBJ1-2; D call uncertain. Germline V gene sequence: CDR1 GTSNPN, CDR2 SVGIG (reference sequence). Trimming pared 2 bases from V and 4 bases from J, leaving 14 bases between. The CDR3 spans 14 residues.

CDR3 in amino acids: CAWSPRTGGNYGYTF. CDR3 bases: TGTGCCTGGAGTCCCCGGACAGGGGGGAACTATGGCTACACCTTC. The chain carries TRBV30 and TRBJ1-2; TRBD1 matches 10 bases. Germline V gives CDR1 GTSNPN, CDR2 SVGIG (reference sequence). The junction had 5 bases not matched to a gene; V was cut back by 2 bases and J by 2 bases. This CDR3 contains 15 residues.

The chain joins TRBV24-1 to TRBJ2-6, with D possibly called TRBD1 or TRBD2 (6 bases each). The CDR3 is 18 amino acids. Per the germline V gene, CDR1 is KGHDR and CDR2 is SFDVKD. CDR3 amino acids: CPSLSRGARSSGANVLTF. The CDR3 DNA sequence: TGTCCAAGCTTAAGTAGGGGGGCCAGGTCTTCTGGGGCCAACGTCCTGACTTTC.

The chain is built from TRBV11-2 and TRBJ2-7, with D unclear. The CDR3 length is 16 residues. Germline-derived CDR1 and CDR2 are SGHAT and FQNNGV. Trimming removed 2 bases at V and 0 bases at J, with 14 bases between. CDR3: CASSLRAGPTSYEQYF. CDR3 DNA: TGTGCCAGCAGCTTACGGGCAGGACCCACCTCCTACGAGCAGTACTTC.

The chain employs TRBV6-5 and TRBJ2-3; the D call may be TRBD1 or TRBD2 (6 bases each). Per the germline V gene, CDR1 is MNHEY and CDR2 is SVGAGI. The CDR3 loop spans 15 amino acids. Trimming stripped 2 bases from V and 2 bases from J, with 11 bases between. This CDR3 is CASSYRGQYTDTQYF. The CDR3 bases are TGTGCCAGCAGTTACCGGGGGCAATACACAGATACGCAGTATTTT.

J is TRBJ1-1 and V is TRBV30; possibly TRBD1 for D (5 bases). The CDR3 consists of 14 residues. Per the germline V gene, CDR1 is GTSNPN and CDR2 is SVGIG (reference sequence). V was shortened by 4 bases and J by 5 bases, with 17 bases between the two germline ends. The chain's CDR3 is CAWKSAGGWTEAFF. Written as DNA, the CDR3 is TGTGCCTGGAAATCGGCCGGGGGGTGGACTGAAGCTTTCTTT.

In its sample, this clone was seen once. This chain links TRBV4-2 with TRBJ2-2; no clear D. The CDR3 is made up of 12 amino acids. Germline assignment: CDR1 LGHNA and CDR2 YNFKEQ. Trimming took 4 bases from V and 6 from J, leaving 6 bases between them. The chain's CDR3 is CASSPQSGELFF. The CDR3 DNA follows: TGTGCCAGCAGCCCCCAGTCCGGGGAGCTGTTTTTT.

This sequence joins TRBV12-3 or TRBV12-4 and TRBJ2-7, with TRBD1 as a possible D gene (6 bases). The V end was cut by 4 bases, the J end by 0 bases, with 7 bases between. The CDR3 is 13 amino acids. CDR3 residues: CASSWTVSYEQYF. The CDR3 coding sequence is TGTGCCAGCAGTTGGACAGTCTCCTACGAGCAGTACTTC.

This chain joins TRBV18 and TRBJ1-3; D is ambiguous. The CDR3 is 16 amino acids. Trimming shortened V by 0 bases and J by 0 bases, and 9 bases separated the two germline ends. Germline V CDR1 and CDR2: KGHSH, LQKENI. CDR3 residues: CASSPPGQNSGNTIYF. CDR3 nucleotides: TGTGCCAGCTCACCACCAGGGCAGAACTCTGGAAACACCATATATTTT.

This chain joins TRBV6-5 and TRBJ2-7, with D maybe TRBD2 (6 bases). Trimming removed 1 base from V and 5 bases from J, with 18 bases in between. In germline, CDR1 is MNHEY, CDR2 SVGAGI. CDR3 length equals 16 residues. In DNA form, the CDR3 reads TGTGCCAGCAGTTACTACCGACGCGGGGCAAGGGACGAGCAGTACTTC. Translated, it gives CASSYYRRGARDEQYF.

This rearrangement joins TRBV19 to TRBJ2-7; D gene uncertain. The CDR3 runs 12 residues. The germline CDR1 and CDR2 sequences are LNHDA and SQIVND (reference sequence). Trimming took off 10 bases at V and 1 base at J, with 11 bases between the two ends. The CDR3 loop reads CATQGPSYEQYF. In DNA form, the CDR3 reads TGTGCCACGCAAGGCCCGTCCTACGAGCAGTACTTC. Based on the CDR3 plus reference TRBV19 and TRBJ2-7, the full variable domain is DGGITQSPKYLFRKEGQNVTLSCEQNLNHDAMYWYRQDPGQGLRLIYYSQIVNDFQKGDIAEGYSVSREKKESFPLTVTSAQKNPTAFYLCATQGPSYEQYFGPGTRLTVT.

The CDR3: CASSYERAGGSYEQYF. CDR3 DNA sequence: TGTGCCAGCAGTTACGAGCGAGCGGGAGGTTCCTACGAGCAGTACTTC. The chain recombines TRBV6-2 or TRBV6-3 with TRBJ2-7, with 9 positions matching TRBD2. Germline trimming cut 2 bases from V and 1 base from J; bases unmatched to any gene: 6. CDR1 MNHEY and CDR2 SVGEGT come from the germline V gene. The length of the CDR3 is 16 residues.

Written as DNA, the CDR3 is TGTGCCAGCAGCTTAGGCGGGACATATTCCTACGAGCAGTACTTC. It encodes CASSLGGTYSYEQYF. This chain links TRBV7-6 with TRBJ2-7; D may be TRBD1 or TRBD2 (6 bases each). This CDR3 is built from 15 residues. Trimming removed 1 base from V and 1 base from J, with 11 bases in between. The germline V gene has CDR1 SGHVS and CDR2 FNYEAQ.

The V gene is TRBV5-1, the J gene TRBJ1-4; D possibly corresponds to TRBD1 (6 bases). The CDR3 is 15 residues long. Germline lookup yields CDR1 SGHRS and CDR2 YFSETQ. The V end was cut by 0 bases, the J end by 7 bases, with 13 bases between. The CDR3 loop is CASSLEGGMGEKLFF. The CDR3 nucleotides are TGCGCCAGCAGCTTGGAGGGGGGCATGGGTGAAAAACTGTTTTTT. Variable domain in full (rest from reference TRBV5-1 and TRBJ1-4): KAGVTQTPRYLIKTRGQQVTLSCSPISGHRSVSWYQQTPGQGLQFLFEYFSETQRNKGNFPGRFSGRQFSNSRSEMNVSTLELGDSALYLCASSLEGGMGEKLFFGSGTQLSVL.

The chain employs TRBV27 and TRBJ2-7; 10 nucleotides match TRBD1. The CDR3 totals 15 residues. V dropped 5 bases and J dropped 3; count of bases not matched to a gene: 7. CDR1 MNHEY and CDR2 SMNVEV come from the germline V gene (reference sequence). Written as DNA, the CDR3 is TGTGCCAGCAGTGTCTCGGGACAGGGGAACTACGAGCAGTACTTC. It encodes CASSVSGQGNYEQYF.

This clone was counted between two and nine times. This chain uses TRBV7-2 with TRBJ2-3; TRBD2 agrees at 11 bases. The CDR3 sequence is 17 residues long. Germline V gene lookup returns CDR1 SGHTA and CDR2 FQGNSA. V lost 2 bases to trimming and J lost 1 base; unmatched junction nucleotides: 5. The CDR3 region has the DNA TGTGCCAGCAGCTTAATCGCTAGCGGGGGGCGCACAGATACGCAGTATTTT. This gives the protein CASSLIASGGRTDTQYF.

The chain joins TRBV29-1 to TRBJ2-2, with 11 bases that match TRBD2. V shed 7 bases, J shed 3 bases, and the junction held 4 bases outside the gene matches. Germline loops: CDR1 SQVTM, CDR2 ANQGSEA. The CDR3 consists of 14 residues. The CDR3 loop is CSAGLAGDTGELFF. The CDR3 bases are TGCAGCGCAGGACTAGCGGGCGACACCGGGGAGCTGTTTTTT.